The 14 T cell receptor beta chains below all came from one sample that was sequenced in a study of blood T cell repertoires in COVID-19. Assay: immunoSEQ multiplex PCR; the TCRdb copy retains only in-frame clones and omits some. The sample includes roughly 410,000 clones, about 89% seen only once; the top ten take around 1.3%. Source material: peripheral blood. The receptors were gathered from a man aged 35 to 55 with acute or convalescent COVID-19.

The chain employs TRBV12-3 or TRBV12-4 and TRBJ2-7; tentative D call: TRBD1 (6 bases). V lost 4 bases and J 7 bases, leaving 11 bases between the germline ends. The CDR3 is 12 residues long. CDR3 bases: TGTGCCAGCAGTTCCAGGGGTTGGGAGCAGTACTTC. Translating it yields CASSSRGWEQYF.

The J gene is TRBJ2-7, the V gene TRBV27, with D perhaps matching TRBD2 (5 bases). CDR1 MNHEY and CDR2 SMNVEV come from the germline V gene (reference sequence). V shed 2 bases and J shed 6 bases, with 17 bases lying between them. The CDR3 consists of 15 residues. Here the CDR3 DNA reads TGTGCCAGCAGTTTAGATTTCGGGAAACTTACCGAGCAGTACTTC. Translating it yields CASSLDFGKLTEQYF.

The chain has TRBV5-4 and TRBJ2-1, with D perhaps TRBD2 (6 bases). The germline V and J ends were trimmed by 6 bases and 3 bases, with 16 bases remaining between them. The CDR3 totals 15 residues. CDR1 is SGHNT, CDR2 YYREEE, per germline (reference sequence). The CDR3 is CASIPGREFYNEQFF. CDR3 DNA: TGTGCCAGCATCCCCGGCCGGGAGTTCTACAATGAGCAGTTCTTC.

V and J are TRBV5-1 and TRBJ2-3; 8 nucleotides agree with TRBD2. Germline CDR1 is SGHRS and CDR2 is YFSETQ. The length of the CDR3 is 18 residues. Trimming removed 3 bases from V and 4 bases from J; junction bases left unmatched: 16. The DNA of the CDR3 is TGCGCCAGCAGCTCCATCGGCGGGACTAGAAGTCGAGCAGATACGCAGTATTTT. Translating it yields CASSSIGGTRSRADTQYF. The full variable domain, its missing parts supplied by reference TRBV5-1 and TRBJ2-3, is KAGVTQTPRYLIKTRGQQVTLSCSPISGHRSVSWYQQTPGQGLQFLFEYFSETQRNKGNFPGRFSGRQFSNSRSEMNVSTLELGDSALYLCASSSIGGTRSRADTQYFGPGTRLTVL.

The rearrangement links TRBV10-3 to TRBJ1-5, with D hard to call. The V and J ends lost 2 bases and 1 base respectively, with 12 bases between them. Looked up from germline, CDR1 is ENHRY and CDR2 is SYGVKD. The CDR3 length is 16 residues. The DNA for the CDR3 is TGTGCCATCAGTGAGACGGGAGGTCGGAGCAATCAGCCCCAGCATTTT. Residues: CAISETGGRSNQPQHF.

V usage is TRBV12-3 or TRBV12-4 and J usage is TRBJ1-2, with D perhaps TRBD1 (5 bases). The V gene lost 5 bases and the J gene lost 6 bases, with 7 bases spanning the gap. The CDR3 extends over 11 amino acids. The chain's CDR3 is CASSGGNGYTF. The CDR3 coding sequence is TGTGCCAGCAGTGGGGGGAATGGCTACACCTTC.

This clone was seen a handful of times. The chain carries TRBV27 and TRBJ1-2, with D maybe TRBD1 (5 bases). Germline loops: CDR1 MNHEY, CDR2 SMNVEV (reference sequence). The CDR3 spans 13 residues. V shed 7 bases and J shed 4 bases, with 13 bases lying between them. CDR3 sequence reads: CASTPNGGYGYTF. The CDR3 DNA reads as TGTGCCAGCACCCCCAACGGGGGCTATGGCTACACCTTC.

The rearrangement joins TRBV15 to TRBJ2-7; 9 bases agree with TRBD1. There are 16 residues in the CDR3. Per the germline V gene, CDR1 is LNHNV and CDR2 is YYDKDF (reference sequence). The J segment lost 5 bases and the V segment lost 1 base, leaving 9 bases of the junction unmatched. The CDR3 nucleotides read TGTGCCACCAGCAGAGGGACAGGGGCTGTTTCCAACGAGCAGTACTTC. As protein: CATSRGTGAVSNEQYF.

The rearrangement joins TRBV2 to TRBJ1-4, with D unclear. Germline CDR1 reads SNHLY; CDR2 reads FYNNEI. Trimming removed 2 bases at V and 0 bases at J, with 10 bases between. The CDR3 covers 16 residues. CDR3 amino acids: CASSETAASTNEKLFF. The CDR3 DNA follows: TGTGCCAGCAGTGAAACAGCCGCTTCAACTAATGAAAAACTGTTTTTT.

The CDR3 is CASSGRGADTQYF. The DNA of the CDR3 is TGTGCCAGCAGCGGGAGGGGGGCCGATACGCAGTATTTT. The rearrangement joins TRBV7-3 to TRBJ2-3; the D gene is possibly TRBD2 (7 bases). The V gene lost 5 bases and the J gene lost 6 bases, with 12 bases spanning the gap. The CDR3 is made up of 13 amino acids. The germline gives CDR1 SGHTA, CDR2 FQGTGA.

This sequence joins TRBV28 and TRBJ2-2, with TRBD1 identical over 7 bases. Germline V CDR1 and CDR2: MDHEN, SYDVKM. The V gene end was trimmed by 2 bases and the J gene end by 2 bases; junction bases not matched to a gene: 2. The CDR3 length is 15 residues. CDR3 in DNA: TGTGCCAGCAGTTTAGGGACAGTCAACACCGGGGAGCTGTTTTTT. Protein sequence: CASSLGTVNTGELFF.

The chain carries TRBV4-1 and TRBJ2-3; perhaps TRBD1 as D (5 bases). There are 14 residues in the CDR3. V lost 0 bases, J lost 3 bases, and 7 bases lay in between. CDR1 and CDR2 from the germline V gene are MGHRA and YSYEKL. Written as DNA, the CDR3 is TGCGCCAGCAGCCAAGAATCAGGGACAGATACGCAGTATTTT. The encoded protein is CASSQESGTDTQYF.

The V gene is TRBV12-3 or TRBV12-4, the J gene TRBJ2-7, with 8 bases that match TRBD1. This CDR3 has 13 amino acids. J lost 3 bases, V lost 6 bases, and 4 bases had no gene match. The DNA of the CDR3 is TGTGCCAGCAGCTCCGGACAGGGCTACGAGCAGTACTTC. It yields the protein CASSSGQGYEQYF.

This chain connects TRBV3-1 (or the pseudogene TRBV3-2) to TRBJ2-5; the match to TRBD1 covers 8 bases. The V segment lost 0 bases and the J segment 4 bases; nucleotides outside the gene matches: 4. This CDR3 region has 15 residues. The germline V gene encodes CDR1 LGHDT and CDR2 YNNKEL (reference sequence). CDR3 sequence: CASSQEAGGGETQYF. The CDR3 DNA reads TGTGCCAGCAGCCAAGAGGCAGGGGGCGGAGAGACCCAGTACTTC.